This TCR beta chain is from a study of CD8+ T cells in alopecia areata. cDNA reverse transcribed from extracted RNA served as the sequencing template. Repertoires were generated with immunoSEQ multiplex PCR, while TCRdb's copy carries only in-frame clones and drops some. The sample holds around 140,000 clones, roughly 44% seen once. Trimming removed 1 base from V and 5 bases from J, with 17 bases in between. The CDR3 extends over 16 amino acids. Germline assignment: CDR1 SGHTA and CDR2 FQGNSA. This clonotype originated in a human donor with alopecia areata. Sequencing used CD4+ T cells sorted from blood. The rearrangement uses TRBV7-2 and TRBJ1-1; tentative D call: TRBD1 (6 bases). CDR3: CASSLVARQAGTEAFF. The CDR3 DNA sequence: TGTGCCAGCAGCTTAGTGGCCCGACAGGCTGGGACTGAAGCTTTCTTT.